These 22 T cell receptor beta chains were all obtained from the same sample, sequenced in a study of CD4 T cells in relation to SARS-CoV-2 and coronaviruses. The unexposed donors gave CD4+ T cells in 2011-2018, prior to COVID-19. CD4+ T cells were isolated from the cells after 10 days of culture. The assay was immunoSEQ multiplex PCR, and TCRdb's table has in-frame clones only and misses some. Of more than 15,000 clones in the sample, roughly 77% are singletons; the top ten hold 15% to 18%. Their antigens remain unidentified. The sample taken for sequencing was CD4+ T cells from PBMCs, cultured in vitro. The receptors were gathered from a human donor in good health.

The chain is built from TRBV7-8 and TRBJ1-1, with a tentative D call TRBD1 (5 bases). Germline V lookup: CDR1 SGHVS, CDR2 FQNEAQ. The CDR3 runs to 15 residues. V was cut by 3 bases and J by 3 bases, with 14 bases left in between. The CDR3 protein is CASSFSSRQYTEAFF. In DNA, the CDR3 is TGTGCCAGCAGCTTTTCTAGTCGACAGTACACTGAAGCTTTCTTT.

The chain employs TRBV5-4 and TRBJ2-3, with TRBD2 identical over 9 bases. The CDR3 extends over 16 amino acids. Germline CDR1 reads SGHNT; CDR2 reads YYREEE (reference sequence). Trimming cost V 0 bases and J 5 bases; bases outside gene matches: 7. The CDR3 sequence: CASSLDLAGYGDTQYF. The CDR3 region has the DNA TGTGCCAGCAGCTTGGATCTAGCGGGGTATGGAGATACGCAGTATTTT.

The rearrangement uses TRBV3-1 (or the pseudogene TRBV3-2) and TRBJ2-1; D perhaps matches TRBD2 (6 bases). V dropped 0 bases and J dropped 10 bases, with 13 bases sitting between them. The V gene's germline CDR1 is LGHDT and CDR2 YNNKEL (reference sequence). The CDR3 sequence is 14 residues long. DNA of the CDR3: TGTGCCAGCAGCCAAGATACTAGCTCTTTCGAGCAGTTCTTC. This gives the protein CASSQDTSSFEQFF.

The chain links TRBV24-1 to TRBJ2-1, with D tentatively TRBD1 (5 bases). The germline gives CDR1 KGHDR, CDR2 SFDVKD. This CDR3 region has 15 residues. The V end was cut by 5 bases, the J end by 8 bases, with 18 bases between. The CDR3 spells CATSGFFQGFDEQFF. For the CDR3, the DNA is TGTGCCACCAGTGGATTTTTTCAGGGTTTCGATGAGCAGTTCTTC.

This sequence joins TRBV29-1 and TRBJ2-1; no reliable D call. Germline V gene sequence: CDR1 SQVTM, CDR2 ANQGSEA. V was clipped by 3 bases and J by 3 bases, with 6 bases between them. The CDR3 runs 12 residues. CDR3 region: CSVDTSYNEQFF. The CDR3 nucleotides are TGCAGCGTTGATACCAGCTACAATGAGCAGTTCTTC.

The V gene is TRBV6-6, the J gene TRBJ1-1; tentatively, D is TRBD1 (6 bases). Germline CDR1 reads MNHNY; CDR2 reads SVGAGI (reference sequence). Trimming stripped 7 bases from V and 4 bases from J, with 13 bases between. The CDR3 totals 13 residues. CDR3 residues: CASTLQGFTEAFF. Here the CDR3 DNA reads TGTGCCAGCACGTTACAGGGTTTCACTGAAGCTTTCTTT.

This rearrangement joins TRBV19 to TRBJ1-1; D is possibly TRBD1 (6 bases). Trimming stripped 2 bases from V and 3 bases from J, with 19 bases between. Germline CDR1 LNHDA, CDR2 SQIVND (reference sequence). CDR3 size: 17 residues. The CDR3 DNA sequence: TGTGCCAGTAGTATACCCGTACAGCGGAGGGGGGACACTGAAGCTTTCTTT. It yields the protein CASSIPVQRRGDTEAFF.

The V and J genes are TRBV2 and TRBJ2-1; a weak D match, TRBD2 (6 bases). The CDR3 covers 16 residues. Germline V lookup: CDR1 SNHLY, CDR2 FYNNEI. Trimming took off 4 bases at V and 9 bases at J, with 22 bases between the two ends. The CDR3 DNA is TGTGCCAGCAGTGTAATGCGGGAACCCGGGACTTCTGAGCAGTTCTTC. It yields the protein CASSVMREPGTSEQFF. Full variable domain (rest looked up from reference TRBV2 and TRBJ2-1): EPEVTQTPSHQVTQMGQEVILRCVPISNHLYFYWYRQILGQKVEFLVSFYNNEISEKSEIFDDQFSVERPDGSNFTLKIRSTKLEDSAMYFCASSVMREPGTSEQFFGPGTRLTVL.

The CDR3 sequence is CASRVMGDTGELFF. DNA for the CDR3: TGCGCCAGCAGGGTTATGGGGGACACCGGGGAGCTGTTTTTT. The rearrangement uses TRBV10-1 and TRBJ2-2, with D perhaps TRBD1 or TRBD2 (5 bases each). Germline V gene data show CDR1 as WNHNN and CDR2 as SYGVQD (reference sequence). The CDR3 spans 14 residues. Trimming left V 6 bases short and J 3 bases short, with 11 bases between.

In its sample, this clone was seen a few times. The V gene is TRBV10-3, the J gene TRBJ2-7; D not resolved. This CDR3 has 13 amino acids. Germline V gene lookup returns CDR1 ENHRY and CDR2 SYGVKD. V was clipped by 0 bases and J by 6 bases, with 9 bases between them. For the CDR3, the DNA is TGTGCCATCAGTGAGTCGTCCAGTTCCGAGCAGTACTTC. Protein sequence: CAISESSSSEQYF.

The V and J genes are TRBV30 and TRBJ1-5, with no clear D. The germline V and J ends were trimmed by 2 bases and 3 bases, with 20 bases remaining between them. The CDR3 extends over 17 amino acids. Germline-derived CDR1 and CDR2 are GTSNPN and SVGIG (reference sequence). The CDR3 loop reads CAWSITRSSRSNQPQHF. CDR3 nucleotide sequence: TGTGCCTGGAGTATAACAAGATCGTCTCGTTCCAATCAGCCCCAGCATTTT.

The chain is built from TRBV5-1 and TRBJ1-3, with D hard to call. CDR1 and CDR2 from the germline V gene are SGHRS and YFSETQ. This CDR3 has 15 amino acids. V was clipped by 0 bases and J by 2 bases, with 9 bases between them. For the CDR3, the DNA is TGCGCCAGCAGCTTGGACGGGGTTGCTGGAAACACCATATATTTT. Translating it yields CASSLDGVAGNTIYF.

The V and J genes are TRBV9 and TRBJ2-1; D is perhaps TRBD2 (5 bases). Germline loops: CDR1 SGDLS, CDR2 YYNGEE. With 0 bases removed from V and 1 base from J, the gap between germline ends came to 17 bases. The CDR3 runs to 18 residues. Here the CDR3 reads CASSVVPSEGLSYNEQFF. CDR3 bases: TGTGCCAGCAGCGTAGTTCCCTCGGAAGGACTTTCCTACAATGAGCAGTTCTTC.

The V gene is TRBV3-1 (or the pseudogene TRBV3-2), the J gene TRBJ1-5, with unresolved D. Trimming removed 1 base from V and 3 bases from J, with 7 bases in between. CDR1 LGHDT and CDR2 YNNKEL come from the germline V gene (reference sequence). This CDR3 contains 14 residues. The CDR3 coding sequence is TGTGCCAGCAGCCAAGGCCGAAACAATCAGCCCCAGCATTTT. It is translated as CASSQGRNNQPQHF.

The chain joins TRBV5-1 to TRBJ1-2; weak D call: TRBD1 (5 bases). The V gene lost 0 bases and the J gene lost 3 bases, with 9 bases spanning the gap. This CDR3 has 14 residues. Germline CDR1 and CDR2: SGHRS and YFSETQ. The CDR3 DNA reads TGCGCCAGCAGCTTGGTTCGGGGGTACTATGGCTACACCTTC. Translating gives CASSLVRGYYGYTF.

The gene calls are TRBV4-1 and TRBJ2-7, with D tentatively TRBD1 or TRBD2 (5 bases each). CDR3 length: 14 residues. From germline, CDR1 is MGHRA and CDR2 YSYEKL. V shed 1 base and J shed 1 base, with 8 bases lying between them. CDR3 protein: CASSQGGASYEQYF. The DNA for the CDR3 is TGCGCCAGCAGCCAAGGAGGGGCATCCTACGAGCAGTACTTC.

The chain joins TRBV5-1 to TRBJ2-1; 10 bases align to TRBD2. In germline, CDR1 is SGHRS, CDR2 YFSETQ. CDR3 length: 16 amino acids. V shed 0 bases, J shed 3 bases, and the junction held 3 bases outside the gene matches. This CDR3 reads CASSLARTSGYNEQFF. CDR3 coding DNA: TGCGCCAGCAGCTTGGCACGGACTAGCGGCTACAATGAGCAGTTCTTC.

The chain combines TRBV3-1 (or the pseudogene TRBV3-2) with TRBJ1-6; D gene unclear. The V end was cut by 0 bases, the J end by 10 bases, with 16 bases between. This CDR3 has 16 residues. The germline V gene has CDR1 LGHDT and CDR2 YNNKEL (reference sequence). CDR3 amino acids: CASSQDVGGLGSPLHF. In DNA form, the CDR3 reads TGTGCCAGCAGCCAAGATGTGGGAGGTCTAGGGTCACCCCTCCACTTT.

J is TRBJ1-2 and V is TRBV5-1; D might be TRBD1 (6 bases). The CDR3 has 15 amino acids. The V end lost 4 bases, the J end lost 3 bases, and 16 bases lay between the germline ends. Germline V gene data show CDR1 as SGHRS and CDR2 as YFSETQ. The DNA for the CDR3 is TGCGCCAGCAGCCCGGAGGGGGGGCATGACTATGGCTACACCTTC. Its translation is CASSPEGGHDYGYTF.

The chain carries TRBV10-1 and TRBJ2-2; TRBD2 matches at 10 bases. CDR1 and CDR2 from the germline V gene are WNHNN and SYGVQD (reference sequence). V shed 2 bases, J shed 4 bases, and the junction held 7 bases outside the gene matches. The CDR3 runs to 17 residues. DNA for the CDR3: TGCGCCAGCAGTGAGGCCGGACTAGCGGAGAGCACCGGGGAGCTGTTTTTT. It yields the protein CASSEAGLAESTGELFF.

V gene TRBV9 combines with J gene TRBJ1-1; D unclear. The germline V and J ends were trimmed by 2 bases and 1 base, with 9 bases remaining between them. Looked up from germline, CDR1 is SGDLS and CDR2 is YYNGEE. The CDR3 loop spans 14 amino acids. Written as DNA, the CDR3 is TGTGCCAGCAGCGTCGGACCCAAGAACACTGAAGCTTTCTTT. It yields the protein CASSVGPKNTEAFF.

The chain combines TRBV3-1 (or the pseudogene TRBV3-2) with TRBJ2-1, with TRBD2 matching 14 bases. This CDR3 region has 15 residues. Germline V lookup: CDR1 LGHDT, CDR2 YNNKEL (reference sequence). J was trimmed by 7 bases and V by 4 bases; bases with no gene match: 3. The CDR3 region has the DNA TGTGCCAGCAGCCCTGGGACTAGCGGGAGAAATGAGCAGTTCTTC. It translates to CASSPGTSGRNEQFF.